This T cell receptor (beta chain) was recovered during a study of blood T cells in healthy people across ages. Study outcomes and limitations: Versus aged donors, long-lived donors had higher diversity and more naive CD4+ cells. Those diversity estimates obtained from one million T cells were thought to be underestimates.

V was pared by 5 bases and J by 7 bases, with 9 bases of the junction left unmatched. Germline-derived CDR1 and CDR2 are SGHRS and YFSETQ. This CDR3 is 14 amino acids long. Points on this clonotype: Its specificity is unknown.

PCR was performed a second time for about 6 to 11 cycles using a sample-barcoded 5' primer and a J-beta primer mix. Every sample returned 2.5 million or more CDR3-containing paired-end reads. TCRdb fed the 5' RACE reads into MiXCR, producing one record per CDR3 protein. The sample lists approximately 880,000 distinct CDR3 sequences; around 46% were seen once. The clonotype was recovered from a man aged 25-45 years in good health. The sample was blood. The V call is TRBV5-1, the J call TRBJ2-7; 10 nucleotides agree with TRBD2. The CDR3 DNA reads as TGCGCCAGCAGAAAAGCGGGAGGGCCTCAGGAGCAGTACTTC. Translation gives CASRKAGGPQEQYF.